A single sample is the source of the 27 T cell receptor beta chains below, sequenced in a study of T cell changes during pregnancy in multiple sclerosis. Clones were sequenced by immunoSEQ multiplex PCR, and TCRdb holds only the in-frame ones, with some missing. Altogether approximately 28,000 clones are present, over 65% being singletons, with the ten largest covering 7% to 10%. The sequencing used CD8+ T cells from peripheral blood mononuclear cells, collected after pregnancy. These receptors all stem from a female donor with multiple sclerosis, enrolled in a pregnancy study.

In its sample, this clone was seen many times. The rearrangement uses TRBV29-1 and TRBJ1-1; the match to TRBD1 covers 7 bases. The CDR3 is made up of 14 amino acids. V was pared by 4 bases and J by 5 bases, with 10 bases of the junction left unmatched. In germline, CDR1 is SQVTM, CDR2 ANQGSEA. DNA for the CDR3: TGCAGCGTTGTGGGGCAGGGGGGAGGAACTGAAGCTTTCTTT. Its translation is CSVVGQGGGTEAFF.

The chain carries TRBV7-9 and TRBJ2-7, with 8 bases that match TRBD2. Germline CDR1 SEHNR, CDR2 FQNEAQ (reference sequence). V gave up 6 bases and J gave up 7 bases; unmatched junction bases: 8. This CDR3 contains 13 residues. The CDR3 DNA is TGTGCCAGCAGTACAGGGACTAGAGATGAGCAGTACTTC. Protein product: CASSTGTRDEQYF.

This clone was observed a single time. This chain uses TRBV12-5 with TRBJ2-7; D ambiguous. Germline-derived CDR1 and CDR2 are LGHNT and FRNRAP. V shed 3 bases and J shed 7 bases, with 10 bases lying between them. The CDR3 spans 12 residues. The CDR3, as DNA: TGTGCTAGTGGTTTACTACGTCGGGAGCAGTACTTC. Its protein is CASGLLRREQYF.

The chain carries TRBV7-9 and TRBJ1-1, with D hard to call. V was trimmed by 3 bases and J by 1 base, leaving 6 bases between them. The CDR3 has 13 amino acids. The germline V gene has CDR1 SEHNR and CDR2 FQNEAQ (reference sequence). The DNA for the CDR3 is TGTGCCAGCAGCTTTACTTGGAACACTGAAGCTTTCTTT. It is translated as CASSFTWNTEAFF.

The rearrangement links TRBV11-2 to TRBJ2-1; D call uncertain. This CDR3 is built from 12 residues. V was pared by 5 bases and J by 8 bases, with 10 bases between. CDR1 SGHAT and CDR2 FQNNGV come from the germline V gene. The CDR3 here is CASSTYIDEQFF. The CDR3, as DNA: TGTGCCAGCAGCACGTACATCGATGAGCAGTTCTTC.

This chain uses TRBV10-2 with TRBJ1-2, with a weak D call TRBD1 (6 bases). V was cut by 4 bases and J by 6 bases, with 12 bases left in between. The CDR3 sequence is 13 residues long. Germline V CDR1 and CDR2: WSHSY, SAAADI. This CDR3 is CASSGGQFDGYTF. In DNA form, the CDR3 reads TGCGCCAGCAGTGGAGGACAGTTCGATGGCTACACCTTC.

The gene calls are TRBV13 and TRBJ2-7, with 9 bases that match TRBD1. The J segment lost 1 base and the V segment lost 1 base, leaving 5 bases of the junction unmatched. Germline V gives CDR1 PRHDT, CDR2 FYEKMQ (reference sequence). The CDR3 covers 16 residues. In DNA form, the CDR3 reads TGTGCCAGCAGCTTAGAGGCGGGACAGGGATCCTACGAGCAGTACTTC. This encodes CASSLEAGQGSYEQYF.

This clone has just one count. The chain links TRBV5-1 to TRBJ1-1, with a possible D match to TRBD1 (5 bases). V lost 1 base and J 2 bases, leaving 9 bases between the germline ends. This CDR3 is 14 amino acids long. Germline V CDR1 and CDR2: SGHRS, YFSETQ. The CDR3 DNA reads TGCGCCAGCAGCTTGCCTAGGGGAAACACTGAAGCTTTCTTT. Its translation: CASSLPRGNTEAFF. The variable domain in full, with the rest retrieved from reference TRBV5-1 and TRBJ1-1, is KAGVTQTPRYLIKTRGQQVTLSCSPISGHRSVSWYQQTPGQGLQFLFEYFSETQRNKGNFPGRFSGRQFSNSRSEMNVSTLELGDSALYLCASSLPRGNTEAFFGQGTRLTVV.

The rearrangement links TRBV30 to TRBJ2-1; a weak D match, TRBD1 (6 bases). CDR3 length: 12 residues. Germline V CDR1 and CDR2: GTSNPN, SVGIG (reference sequence). Between the trimmed V and J ends, which lost 1 base and 8 bases, there was a span of 9 bases. CDR3 loop: CAWSAGVHEQFF. The DNA of the CDR3 is TGTGCCTGGAGTGCAGGGGTCCATGAGCAGTTCTTC. The entire variable domain, with the rest obtained from reference TRBV30 and TRBJ2-1, is as follows: SQTIHQWPATLVQPVGSPLSLECTVEGTSNPNLYWYRQAAGRGLQLLFYSVGIGQISSEVPQNLSASRPQDRQFILSSKKLLLSDSGFYLCAWSAGVHEQFFGPGTRLTVL.

This clone rates as medium-sized. The genes are TRBV7-2 and TRBJ2-2; a possible D gene is TRBD2 (6 bases). Trimming stripped 8 bases from V and 2 bases from J, with 12 bases between. Germline V gene data show CDR1 as SGHTA and CDR2 as FQGNSA. CDR3 length: 14 residues. The chain's CDR3 is CASHGGINTGELFF. The CDR3 DNA is TGTGCCAGCCATGGGGGGATTAACACCGGGGAGCTGTTTTTT. Supplemented by reference TRBV7-2 and TRBJ2-2, the full variable domain reads GAGVSQSPSNKVTEKGKDVELRCDPISGHTALYWYRQSLGQGLEFLIYFQGNSAPDKSGLPSDRFSAERTGGSVSTLTIQRTQQEDSAVYLCASHGGINTGELFFGEGSRLTVL.

This chain uses TRBV9 with TRBJ2-1, with 13 bases that match TRBD2. The germline CDR1 and CDR2 sequences are SGDLS and YYNGEE. The CDR3 length is 14 residues. Unmatched junction bases numbered 9, after V lost 9 bases and J lost 9 bases. The chain's CDR3 is CATSLAGGPIEQFF. The CDR3 nucleotides read TGTGCCACCTCACTAGCGGGGGGGCCGATTGAGCAGTTCTTC.

This chain connects TRBV30 to TRBJ2-7, with D maybe TRBD2 (5 bases). The CDR3 contains 13 residues. Per the germline V gene, CDR1 is GTSNPN and CDR2 is SVGIG (reference sequence). Trimming stripped 3 bases from V and 3 bases from J, with 12 bases between. The CDR3 sequence is CAWSPGEGYEQYF. The CDR3 DNA sequence: TGTGCCTGGAGCCCCGGCGAGGGCTACGAGCAGTACTTC.

This chain joins TRBV6-4 and TRBJ2-1, with TRBD2 matching 13 bases. CDR1 and CDR2 from the germline V gene are MRHNA and SNTAGT. The CDR3 loop spans 15 amino acids. The J segment lost 6 bases and the V segment lost 3 bases, leaving 2 bases of the junction unmatched. The CDR3 nucleotides read TGTGCCAGCAGTGAACTAGCGGGGGGGCCCAATGAGCAGTTCTTC. Its protein product is CASSELAGGPNEQFF.

The CDR3 loop is CASSLAGQGANTEAFF. The CDR3, as DNA: TGTGCCAGCAGCTTAGCGGGACAGGGTGCGAACACTGAAGCTTTCTTT. This chain links TRBV7-2 with TRBJ1-1; 9 positions match TRBD1. The CDR3 totals 16 residues. Looked up from germline, CDR1 is SGHTA and CDR2 is FQGNSA. The V gene end was trimmed by 0 bases and the J gene end by 1 base; junction bases not matched to a gene: 3.

The genes are TRBV30 and TRBJ2-3, with 13 positions matching TRBD2. Germline assignment: CDR1 GTSNPN and CDR2 SVGIG (reference sequence). V lost 1 base, J lost 3 bases, and 10 bases stayed unmatched. This CDR3 comprises 18 residues. For the CDR3, the DNA is TGTGCCTGGAGTGGACTAGCGGGGGGCCAGGGTTTGACAGATACGCAGTATTTT. Translated, it gives CAWSGLAGGQGLTDTQYF.

The V and J genes are TRBV5-1 and TRBJ2-7; D is possibly TRBD1 (5 bases). The V end was cut by 2 bases, the J end by 3 bases, with 9 bases between. CDR3 length equals 13 residues. In germline, CDR1 is SGHRS, CDR2 YFSETQ. The CDR3 DNA is TGCGCCAGCAGCTTTTCAGGGTTCTACGAGCAGTACTTC. Its protein is CASSFSGFYEQYF. Using reference TRBV5-1 and TRBJ2-7 for the parts outside the CDR3, the full variable domain is KAGVTQTPRYLIKTRGQQVTLSCSPISGHRSVSWYQQTPGQGLQFLFEYFSETQRNKGNFPGRFSGRQFSNSRSEMNVSTLELGDSALYLCASSFSGFYEQYFGPGTRLTVT.

V and J are TRBV19 and TRBJ2-1, with D possibly matching TRBD1 (6 bases). The germline gives CDR1 LNHDA, CDR2 SQIVND (reference sequence). Trimming cost V 5 bases and J 7 bases, with 12 bases left between them. The CDR3 extends over 13 amino acids. The DNA for the CDR3 is TGTGCCAGTAGTCCTATCAGGGGTAATGAGCAGTTCTTC. Its translation is CASSPIRGNEQFF.

The rearrangement links TRBV6-4 to TRBJ2-2; 8 bases are a match to TRBD2. V was pared by 6 bases and J by 4 bases, with 1 base of the junction left unmatched. CDR3 length: 13 amino acids. Germline lookup yields CDR1 MRHNA and CDR2 SNTAGT. Here the CDR3 DNA reads TGTGCCAGCAGCGGGGGGGCCACCGGGGAGCTGTTTTTT. It specifies CASSGGATGELFF.

The chain employs TRBV16 and TRBJ1-2; D possibly corresponds to TRBD1 (5 bases). V lost 1 base, J lost 3 bases, and 6 bases lay in between. This CDR3 has 13 residues. Looked up from germline, CDR1 is KGHSY and CDR2 is FQNENV. The DNA for the CDR3 is TGTGCCAGCAGCCAATTCAGGGACTATGGCTACACCTTC. It yields the protein CASSQFRDYGYTF.

The rearrangement joins TRBV15 to TRBJ2-2; TRBD2 matches 9 bases. Germline CDR1 reads LNHNV; CDR2 reads YYDKDF (reference sequence). The length of the CDR3 is 15 residues. Losses at the gene ends were 4 bases for V and 6 bases for J; bases not matched to a gene: 6. The CDR3 DNA sequence: TGTGCCACCAGCATACGACTAGCGGAGGCCGGGGAGCTGTTTTTT. Translation gives CATSIRLAEAGELFF. The full variable domain, in which reference TRBV15 and TRBJ2-2 provide the parts outside the CDR3, is DAMVIQNPRYQVTQFGKPVTLSCSQTLNHNVMYWYQQKSSQAPKLLFHYYDKDFNNEADTPDNFQSRRPNTSFCFLDIRSPGLGDTAMYLCATSIRLAEAGELFFGEGSRLTVL.

V usage is TRBV7-9 and J usage is TRBJ1-1; no definite D call. Germline V gene sequence: CDR1 SEHNR, CDR2 FQNEAQ (reference sequence). V was clipped by 5 bases and J by 3 bases, with 13 bases between them. The CDR3 is 14 amino acids. CDR3 protein: CASSVDISDTEAFF. DNA for the CDR3: TGTGCCAGCAGCGTTGACATCTCCGACACTGAAGCTTTCTTT.

This rearrangement joins TRBV13 to TRBJ2-7, with D perhaps matching TRBD1 (6 bases). The V end lost 5 bases, the J end lost 3 bases, and 8 bases lay between the germline ends. Germline CDR1 reads PRHDT; CDR2 reads FYEKMQ (reference sequence). The CDR3 is made up of 12 amino acids. The CDR3 DNA reads TGTGCCAGCAGCGAACAGGGCTACGAGCAGTACTTC. It encodes CASSEQGYEQYF.

The J gene is TRBJ2-7, the V gene TRBV6-1; TRBD1 is a possible D gene (6 bases). This CDR3 has 15 amino acids. Germline lookup yields CDR1 MNHNS and CDR2 SASEGT. V dropped 7 bases and J dropped 2 bases, with 18 bases sitting between them. CDR3 protein: CASILLQGQPYEQYF. DNA of the CDR3: TGTGCCAGCATTCTCCTACAGGGCCAGCCCTACGAGCAGTACTTC.

The chain uses TRBV7-9 and TRBJ2-7; 11 bases align to TRBD2. V shed 5 bases and J 7 bases; nucleotides not matched to a gene: 7. The CDR3 consists of 14 residues. Germline CDR1 is SEHNR and CDR2 is FQNEAQ (reference sequence). In DNA, the CDR3 is TGTGCCAGCAGCCGGGGACTAGCGGTCTTGGAGCAGTACTTC. The encoded protein is CASSRGLAVLEQYF.

The CDR3 nucleotides read TGTGCCAGTAGTCCTGAAACAGAAGGCTCTGGAAACACCATATATTTT. Translation: CASSPETEGSGNTIYF. The rearrangement uses TRBV19 and TRBJ1-3; D remains unclear. V was pared by 5 bases and J by 0 bases, with 14 bases between. The length of the CDR3 is 16 residues. From germline, CDR1 is LNHDA and CDR2 SQIVND (reference sequence).

Comment on this clone: It may be a read error: a sequence one base away is much more abundant. The chain combines TRBV6-4 with TRBJ2-3, with a tentative D call TRBD1 (6 bases). V was trimmed by 0 bases and J by 4 bases, leaving 8 bases between them. The CDR3 spans 14 residues. Germline CDR1 is MRHNA and CDR2 is SNTAGT. Here the CDR3 reads CASSDSQGSDTQYF. CDR3 nucleotides: TGTGCCAGCAGTGACTCGCAGGGGTCAGATACGCAGTATTTT.

This chain uses TRBV4-1 with TRBJ1-5; no clear D gene. Germline assignment: CDR1 MGHRA and CDR2 YSYEKL. Trimming cost V 5 bases and J 5 bases, with 10 bases left between them. The CDR3 has 13 residues. CDR3: CASSYKYDQPQHF. CDR3 in DNA: TGCGCCAGCAGCTACAAGTACGATCAGCCCCAGCATTTT.